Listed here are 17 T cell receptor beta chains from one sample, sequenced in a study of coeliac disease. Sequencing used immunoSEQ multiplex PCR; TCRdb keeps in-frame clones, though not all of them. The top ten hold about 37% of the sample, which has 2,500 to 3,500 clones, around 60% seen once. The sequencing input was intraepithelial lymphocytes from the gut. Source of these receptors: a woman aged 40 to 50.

CDR3 residues: CASKISPQGGYTF. In nucleotides, the CDR3 is TGTGCCAGCAAAATATCCCCCCAGGGGGGCTACACCTTC. The chain combines TRBV2 with TRBJ1-2; perhaps TRBD1 as D (6 bases). The V gene's germline CDR1 is SNHLY and CDR2 FYNNEI. V shed 7 bases and J shed 8 bases, with 17 bases lying between them. The CDR3 is 13 residues long.

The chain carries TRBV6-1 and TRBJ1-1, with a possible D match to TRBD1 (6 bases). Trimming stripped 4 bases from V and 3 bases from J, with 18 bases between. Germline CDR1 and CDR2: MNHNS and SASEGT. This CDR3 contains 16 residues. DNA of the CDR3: TGTGCCAGCAGTGTCCCGGTACAGGGTTTGGACACTGAAGCTTTCTTT. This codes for CASSVPVQGLDTEAFF.

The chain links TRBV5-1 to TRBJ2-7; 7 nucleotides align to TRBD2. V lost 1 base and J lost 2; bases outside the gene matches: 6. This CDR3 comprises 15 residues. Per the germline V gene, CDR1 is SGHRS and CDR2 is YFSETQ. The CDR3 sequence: CASSLISSGTYEQYF. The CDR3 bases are TGCGCCAGCAGCTTGATCTCTAGCGGCACCTACGAGCAGTACTTC.

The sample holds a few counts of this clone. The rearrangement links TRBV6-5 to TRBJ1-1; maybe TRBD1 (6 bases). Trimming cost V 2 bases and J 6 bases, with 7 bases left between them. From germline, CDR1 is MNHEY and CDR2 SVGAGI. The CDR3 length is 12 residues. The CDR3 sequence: CASSYRGSEAFF. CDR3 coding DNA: TGTGCCAGCAGTTACAGGGGGTCTGAAGCTTTCTTT.

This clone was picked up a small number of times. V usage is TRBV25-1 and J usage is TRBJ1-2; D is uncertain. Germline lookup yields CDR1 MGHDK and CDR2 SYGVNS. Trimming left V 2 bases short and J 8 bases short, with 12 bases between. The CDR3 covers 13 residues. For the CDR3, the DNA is TGTGCCAGCAGTGAACTTTCCAGCGGAGGCTACACCTTC. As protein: CASSELSSGGYTF.

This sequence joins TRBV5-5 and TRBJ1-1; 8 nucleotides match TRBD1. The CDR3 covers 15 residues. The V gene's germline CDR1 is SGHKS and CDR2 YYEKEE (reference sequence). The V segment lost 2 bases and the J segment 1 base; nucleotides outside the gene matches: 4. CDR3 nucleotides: TGTGCCAGCAGCTTAGGACAGGGCGGGAACACTGAAGCTTTCTTT. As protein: CASSLGQGGNTEAFF.

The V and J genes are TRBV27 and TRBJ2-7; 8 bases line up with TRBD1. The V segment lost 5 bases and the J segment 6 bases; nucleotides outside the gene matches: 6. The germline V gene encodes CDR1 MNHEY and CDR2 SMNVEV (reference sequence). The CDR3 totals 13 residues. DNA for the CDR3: TGTGCCAGCAGTCCCAGGACAGGGACCGAGCAGTACTTC. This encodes CASSPRTGTEQYF.

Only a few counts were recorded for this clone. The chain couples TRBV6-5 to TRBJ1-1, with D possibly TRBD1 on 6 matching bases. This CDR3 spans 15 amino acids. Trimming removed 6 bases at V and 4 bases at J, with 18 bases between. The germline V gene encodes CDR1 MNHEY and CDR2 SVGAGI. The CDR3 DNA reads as TGTGCCAGCAGGGGACAACGGGCAGGGATCACTGAAGCTTTCTTT. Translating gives CASRGQRAGITEAFF.

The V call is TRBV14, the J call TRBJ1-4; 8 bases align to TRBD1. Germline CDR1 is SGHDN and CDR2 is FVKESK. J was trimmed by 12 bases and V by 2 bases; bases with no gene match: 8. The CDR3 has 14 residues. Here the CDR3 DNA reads TGTGCCAGCAGCCAAACGGGACAGGTAGACGAACTGTTTTTT. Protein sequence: CASSQTGQVDELFF.

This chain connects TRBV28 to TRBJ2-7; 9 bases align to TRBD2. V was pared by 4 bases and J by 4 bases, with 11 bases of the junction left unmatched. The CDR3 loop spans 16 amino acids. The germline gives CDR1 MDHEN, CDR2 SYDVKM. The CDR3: CASSSSSGARRYEQYF. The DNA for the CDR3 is TGTGCCAGCAGTTCCTCTAGCGGGGCCAGACGGTACGAGCAGTACTTC.

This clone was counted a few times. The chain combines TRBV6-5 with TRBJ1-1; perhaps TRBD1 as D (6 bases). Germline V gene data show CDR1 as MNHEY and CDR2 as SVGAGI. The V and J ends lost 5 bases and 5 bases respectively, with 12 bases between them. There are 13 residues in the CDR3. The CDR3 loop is CASSEQGWTEAFF. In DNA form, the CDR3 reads TGTGCCAGCAGTGAACAGGGCTGGACTGAAGCTTTCTTT.

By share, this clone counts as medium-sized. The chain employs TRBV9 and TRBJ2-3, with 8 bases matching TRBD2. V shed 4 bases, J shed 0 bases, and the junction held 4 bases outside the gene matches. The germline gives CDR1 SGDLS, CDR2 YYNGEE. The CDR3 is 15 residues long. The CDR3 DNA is TGTGCCAGCAGCTCTCGGACTAGCAGCACAGATACGCAGTATTTT. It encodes CASSSRTSSTDTQYF.

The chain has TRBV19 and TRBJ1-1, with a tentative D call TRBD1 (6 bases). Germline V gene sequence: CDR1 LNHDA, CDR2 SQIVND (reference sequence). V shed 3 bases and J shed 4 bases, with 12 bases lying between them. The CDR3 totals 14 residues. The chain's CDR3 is CASSMMVQGTEAFF. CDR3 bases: TGTGCCAGTAGTATGATGGTACAGGGCACTGAAGCTTTCTTT.

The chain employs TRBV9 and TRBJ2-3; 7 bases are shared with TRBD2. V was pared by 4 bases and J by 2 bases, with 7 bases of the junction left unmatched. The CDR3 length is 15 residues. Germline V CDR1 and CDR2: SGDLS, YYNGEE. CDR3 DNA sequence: TGTGCCAGCAGCCACGCGGGAGAGACCACAGATACGCAGTATTTT. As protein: CASSHAGETTDTQYF.

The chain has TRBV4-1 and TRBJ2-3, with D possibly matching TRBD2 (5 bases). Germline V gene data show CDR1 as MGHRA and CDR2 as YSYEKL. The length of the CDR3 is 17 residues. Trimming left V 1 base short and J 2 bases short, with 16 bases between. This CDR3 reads CASSQASHRDPTDTQYF. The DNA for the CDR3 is TGCGCCAGCAGCCAAGCATCCCACCGGGATCCCACAGATACGCAGTATTTT.

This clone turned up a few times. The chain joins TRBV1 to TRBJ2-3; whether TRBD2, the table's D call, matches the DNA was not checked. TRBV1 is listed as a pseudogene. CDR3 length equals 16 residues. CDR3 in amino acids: CTSSQGTSGSTDTQYF. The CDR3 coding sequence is TGCACCAGCAGCCAAGGGACTAGCGGGAGCACAGATACGCAGTATTTT.

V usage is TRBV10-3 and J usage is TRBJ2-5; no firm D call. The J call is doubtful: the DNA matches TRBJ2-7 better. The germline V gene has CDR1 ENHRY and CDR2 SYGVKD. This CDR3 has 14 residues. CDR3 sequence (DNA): TGTGCCTCTCGCGACTCCTTTGCCTCCTACGAGCAGTACTTC. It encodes CASRDSFASYEQYF.